The rows below give T cell receptor beta chains drawn from one sample of a study of T cell repertoires in cytomegalovirus infection. Their antigens remain unidentified. TCRdb analysed the reads with MiXCR anew, one entry per CDR3 protein. This table holds approximately 730,000 distinct CDR3 sequences, roughly 33% found once. The specimen comprised cultured PBMCs, sampled from culture after CMV antigen stimulation. The receptors stem from a human donor in good health (CMV status not recorded). Some clones in this sample may be carry-over from other donors' samples. Both conserved end residues are part of each CDR3. Fields, in order: clone size, D gene, J gene, V gene, CDR3 DNA, CDR3 protein. A D gene is named only where the DNA matches it firmly. For some rows the clone size is stated as once, few or many, or as a class when expanded; others skip it.

size: few; D: TRBD2; J: TRBJ2-1; V: TRBV7-6; DNA: TGTGCCAGCAGCTTCGGACTAGCGGGGGGTCGAAGCTCCTACAATGAGCAGTTCTTC; CDR3: CASSFGLAGGRSSYNEQFF
size: .; D: TRBD2; J: TRBJ2-1; V: TRBV7-9; DNA: TGTGCCAGCAGCGGGGAAGTGAGACTAGCGGGGGACAATGAGCAGTTCTTC; CDR3: CASSGEVRLAGDNEQFF
size: .; D: TRBD1; J: TRBJ2-2; V: TRBV7-2; DNA: TGTGCCAGCAGCACCCGGACAGGGGTGGAAAGGCTGTTTTTT; CDR3: CASSTRTGVERLFF
size: once; D: .; J: TRBJ1-5; V: TRBV3-1; DNA: TGTGCCAGCGGAAAAAGGGGGAGCCAGCCCCAGCATTTT; CDR3: CASGKRGSQPQHF
size: .; D: TRBD1; J: TRBJ2-1; V: TRBV19; DNA: TGTGCCAGTAGCTCTAAGGGGGCCACATACAATGAGCAGTTCTTC; CDR3: CASSSKGATYNEQFF
size: few; D: .; J: TRBJ1-1; V: TRBV6-5; DNA: TGTGCCAGCAGGCGCGGGCGAGGGAACACTGAAGCTTTCTTT; CDR3: CASRRGRGNTEAFF
size: .; D: .; J: TRBJ2-3; V: TRBV7-6; DNA: TGTGCCAGCACCGAGCGAGCGGGAGATACGCAGTATTTT; CDR3: CASTERAGDTQYF
size: many; D: TRBD2; J: TRBJ2-1; V: TRBV12-3/TRBV12-4; DNA: TGTGCCAGCAGTACCTTCCGGACTAGCAATGAGCAGTTCTTC; CDR3: CASSTFRTSNEQFF
size: .; D: .; J: TRBJ1-6; V: TRBV7-8; DNA: TGTGCCAGCAGCTTCGGTCCAATTAACTCCTATAATTCACCCCTCCACTTT; CDR3: CASSFGPINSYNSPLHF
size: .; D: TRBD1; J: TRBJ2-7; V: TRBV12-3/TRBV12-4; DNA: TGTGCCAGCAGTCCAATAGGGACAGGGTTCAGCTACGAGCAGTACTTC; CDR3: CASSPIGTGFSYEQYF
size: .; D: .; J: TRBJ2-7; V: TRBV20-1; DNA: TGCAGTGCTAGAGTCCTCAGCGGGCCAGGGGGAAACTACGAGCAGTACTTC; CDR3: CSARVLSGPGGNYEQYF
size: few; D: .; J: TRBJ1-5; V: TRBV7-2; DNA: TGTGCCAGCAGCTTAGGAGGGGGGGAACAGCCCCAGCATTTT; CDR3: CASSLGGGEQPQHF
size: .; D: .; J: TRBJ2-2; V: TRBV20-1; DNA: TGCAGTGCTAGAGACCCCTGGGCCAAGAACACCGGGGAGCTGTTTTTT; CDR3: CSARDPWAKNTGELFF
size: few; D: .; J: TRBJ1-5; V: TRBV12-5; DNA: TGTGCTAGTGGTTTGGGCGAGACGAGCAATCAGCCCCAGCATTTT; CDR3: CASGLGETSNQPQHF
size: few; D: .; J: TRBJ1-2; V: TRBV20-1; DNA: TGCAGTGCTAGAGTAGTAGGGGAGCGTCACTATGGCTACACCTTC; CDR3: CSARVVGERHYGYTF
size: few; D: TRBD2; J: TRBJ2-7; V: TRBV6-1; DNA: TGTGCCAGCAGCAGACTAGCTTACTACGAGCAGTACTTC; CDR3: CASSRLAYYEQYF
size: .; D: TRBD1; J: TRBJ2-7; V: TRBV2; DNA: TGTGCCAGCGCCGGGACAGGGGTCTACGAGCAGTACTTC; CDR3: CASAGTGVYEQYF
size: .; D: TRBD2; J: TRBJ2-4; V: TRBV7-9; DNA: TGTGCCAGCAGCACAACTAGCGGGAGAATGAAAAACATTCAGTACTTC; CDR3: CASSTTSGRMKNIQYF
size: few; D: .; J: TRBJ1-1; V: TRBV6-1; DNA: TGTGCCAGCAGGGGAGCTGTCGGTGGGTGGGACACTGAAGCTTTCTTT; CDR3: CASRGAVGGWDTEAFF
size: many; D: .; J: TRBJ2-3; V: TRBV7-9; DNA: TGTGCCAGCAGCTACTCAAACACAGATACGCAGTATTTT; CDR3: CASSYSNTDTQYF
size: .; D: .; J: TRBJ1-6; V: TRBV28; DNA: TGTGCCAGCGCCCCGGGACGGAATAATTCACCCCTCCACTTT; CDR3: CASAPGRNNSPLHF